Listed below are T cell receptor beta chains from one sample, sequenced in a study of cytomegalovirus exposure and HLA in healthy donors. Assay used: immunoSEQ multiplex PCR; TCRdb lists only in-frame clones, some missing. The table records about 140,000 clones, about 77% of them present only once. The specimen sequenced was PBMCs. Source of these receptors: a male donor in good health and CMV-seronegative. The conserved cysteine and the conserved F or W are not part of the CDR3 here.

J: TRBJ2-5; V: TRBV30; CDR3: AWGLAGQETQY
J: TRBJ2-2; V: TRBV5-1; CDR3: ASSLGDSNTGELF
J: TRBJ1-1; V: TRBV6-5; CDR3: ASSTRQVNTEAF
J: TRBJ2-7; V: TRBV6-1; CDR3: ASSDWGDRTYEQY
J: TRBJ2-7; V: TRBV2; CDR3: ASSDQGRYEQY
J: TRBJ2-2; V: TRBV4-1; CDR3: ASSQEGVANTGELF
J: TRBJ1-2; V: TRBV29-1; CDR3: SALGEGYT
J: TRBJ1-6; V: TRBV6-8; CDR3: ASIPHREIAKGAYNSPLH
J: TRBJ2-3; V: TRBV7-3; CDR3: ASSFPGTLAGSSTDTQY
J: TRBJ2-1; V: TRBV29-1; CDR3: SVGSGTDTYNEQF
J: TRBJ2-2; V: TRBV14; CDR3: ASSRTDLNTGELF
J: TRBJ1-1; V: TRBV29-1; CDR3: SAKRGNTEAF
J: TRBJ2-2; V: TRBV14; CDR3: ASSPLGGGTGELF
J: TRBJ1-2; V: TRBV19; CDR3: ASLAVRGYT
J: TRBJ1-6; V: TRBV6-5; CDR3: ASSLRQGPSPLH
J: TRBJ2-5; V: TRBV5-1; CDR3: ARSVQGTGETQY
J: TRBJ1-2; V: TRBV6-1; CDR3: ASSENAGDSLFGYT
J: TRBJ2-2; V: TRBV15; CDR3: ATSPGRRFGTGELF
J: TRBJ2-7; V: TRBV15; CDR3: ATSIKRGAQGEQY
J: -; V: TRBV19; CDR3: ASSILGASKPTEQY
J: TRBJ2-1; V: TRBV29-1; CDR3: SVEDVLAGGQKYNEQF
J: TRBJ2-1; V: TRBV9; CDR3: ASSAGVLGHNEQF
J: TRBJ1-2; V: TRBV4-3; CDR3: ASSQADRVHGYT
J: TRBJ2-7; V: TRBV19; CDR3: ASSMGGMAGSYEQY
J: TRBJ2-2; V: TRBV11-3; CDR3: ASSLVSSSRSGELF
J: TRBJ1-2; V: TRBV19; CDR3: ASSMPGTQEGLYGYT
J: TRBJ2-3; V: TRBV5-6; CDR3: ASSSRLAGIRDTQY
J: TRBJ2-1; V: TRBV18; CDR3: ASSPRRTGEGSYNEQF
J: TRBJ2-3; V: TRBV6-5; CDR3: ASRHGTGNTDTQY
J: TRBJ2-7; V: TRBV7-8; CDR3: ASSSSGGSYEQY
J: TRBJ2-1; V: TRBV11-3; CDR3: ASSLGGTLNNEQF
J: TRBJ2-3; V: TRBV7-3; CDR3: ASSPRGGSMDTQY
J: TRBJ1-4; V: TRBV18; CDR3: ASSPSGTGVEKLF
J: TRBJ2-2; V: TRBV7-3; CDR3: ASSLTGGANTGELF
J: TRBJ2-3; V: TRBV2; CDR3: ASAGTSASTDTQY
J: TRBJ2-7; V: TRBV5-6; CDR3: ASSLAGQAD
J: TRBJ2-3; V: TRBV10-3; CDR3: AIGRQGGGDTQY
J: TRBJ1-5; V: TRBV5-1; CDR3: ASSLGGSNQPQH
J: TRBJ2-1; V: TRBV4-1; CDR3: ASRLGRGQTSGSRDEQF
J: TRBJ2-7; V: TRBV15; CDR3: ATSRGQGLSYEQY
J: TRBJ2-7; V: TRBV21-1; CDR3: ASVVGGPHEQY
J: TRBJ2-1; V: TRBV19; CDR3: ASSIPTYNEQF
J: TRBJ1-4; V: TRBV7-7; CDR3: ASSPGGGIIGNEKLF
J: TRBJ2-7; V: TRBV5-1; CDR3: ASSLMGQGDEQY
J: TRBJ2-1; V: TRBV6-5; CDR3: ASKPGLAVNEQF
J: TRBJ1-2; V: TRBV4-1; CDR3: ASSQAHRVGSDGYT
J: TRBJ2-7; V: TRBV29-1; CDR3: SVEGDRVPYEQY
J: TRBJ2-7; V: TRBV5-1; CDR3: ASSLVGLGAGEQY
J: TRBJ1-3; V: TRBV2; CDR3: ASSEAETVGNTIY
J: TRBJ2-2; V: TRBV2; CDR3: ASSDSSGPHRGGELF
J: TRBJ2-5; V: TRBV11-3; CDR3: ASSLDRRGAGDQETQY
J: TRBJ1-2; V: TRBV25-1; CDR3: ASSEPGARYGYT